This note documents a single T cell receptor (beta chain) sequence. The CDR3 extends over 17 amino acids. The sample belongs to a study of T cell responses to AZD1222 COVID-19 vaccine. The protocol was immunoSEQ multiplex PCR, while the TCRdb copy is restricted to in-frame clones and leaves out a portion. Among roughly 100,000 clones listed, 84% were seen once. The chain uses TRBV21-1 and TRBJ1-1; the table's TRBD1 call for D was not verified on the DNA. TRBV21-1 is a pseudogene segment. This clonotype was sampled from an adult in good health. The input for sequencing was peripheral blood, taken on day 0 of AZD1222 vaccination. CDR3 protein: CASSKLGTGVGNTEAFF. The CDR3 DNA follows: TGTGCCAGCAGCAAACTAGGGACAGGGGTGGGGAACACTGAAGCTTTCTTT.